This TCR beta chain was captured by sequencing in a study of cytomegalovirus exposure and HLA in healthy donors. Across the study: Genotyping showed 75% to 90% of roughly 390 donors falling in the Caucasian-associated ancestry cluster.

The PCR had 60 Vbeta and 13 Jbeta primers. The data were produced by immunoSEQ multiplex PCR, yet TCRdb's version contains in-frame clones alone and is incomplete. The table includes about 35,000 clones, roughly 80% detected once. The ends lost 4 bases at V and 4 bases at J; junction bases unmatched: 3. The CDR3 sequence is 14 residues long. Germline CDR1 KGHSH, CDR2 LQKENI. The TCR originated in a male donor in good health and CMV-seronegative. The chain links TRBV18 to TRBJ1-4; TRBD1 aligns across 7 bases. The sample taken for sequencing was PBMCs. The CDR3 DNA sequence: TGTGCCAGCTCACTTGGGACAGATAATGAAAAACTGTTTTTT. Its translation: CASSLGTDNEKLFF.